This T cell receptor beta chain emerged from a study of T cell repertoires in cytomegalovirus infection. Across the whole study: Use of recently identified HLA-C-restricted and well-studied HLA-B-restricted CMV epitopes was part of the study. Indicated by public TCR beta signatures were CMV infection and matching HLA type. Study-level findings and limits: Of the TCR beta families, the public ones yielded a cumulative frequency that identified carriers of CMV plus the relevant HLA.

TCRdb used MiXCR to reprocess the reads, holding one entry per CDR3 protein. This table has approximately 600,000 distinct CDR3 sequences, under 45% appearing once. The germline gives CDR1 SGHVS, CDR2 FQNEAQ. After removal of 1 base from V and 6 bases from J, the junction contained 6 bases not matched to a gene. This CDR3 contains 15 residues. This clonotype was counted only a few times. Antigen specificity is unknown. This sequence joins TRBV7-8 and TRBJ2-4, with 7 bases aligning to TRBD1. The starting material was cultured PBMCs, obtained from culture after CMV antigen stimulation. This TCR came from a human donor in good health (CMV status not recorded). Some clones in this sample may be carry-over from other donors' samples. CDR3 sequence (DNA): TGTGCCAGCAGCTTAGTCGCAGGGGGTAGAAACATTCAGTACTTC. Translation gives CASSLVAGGRNIQYF.